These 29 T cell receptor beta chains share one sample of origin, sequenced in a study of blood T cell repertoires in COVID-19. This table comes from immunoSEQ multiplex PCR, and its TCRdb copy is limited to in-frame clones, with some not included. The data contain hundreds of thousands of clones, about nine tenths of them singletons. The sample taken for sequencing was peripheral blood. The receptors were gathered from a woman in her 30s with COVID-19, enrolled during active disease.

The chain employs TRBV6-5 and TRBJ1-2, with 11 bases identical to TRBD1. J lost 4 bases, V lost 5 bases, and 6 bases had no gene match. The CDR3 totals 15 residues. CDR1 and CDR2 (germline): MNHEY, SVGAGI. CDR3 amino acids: CASSLGQGAFYGYTF. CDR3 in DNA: TGTGCCAGCAGTCTCGGACAGGGGGCCTTCTATGGCTACACCTTC.

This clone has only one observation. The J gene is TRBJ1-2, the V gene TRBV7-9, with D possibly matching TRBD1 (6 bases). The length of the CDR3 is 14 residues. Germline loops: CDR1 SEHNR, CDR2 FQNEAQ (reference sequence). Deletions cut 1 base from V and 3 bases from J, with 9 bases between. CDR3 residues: CASSLEQGHYGYTF. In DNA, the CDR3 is TGTGCCAGCAGCTTAGAACAGGGTCACTATGGCTACACCTTC.

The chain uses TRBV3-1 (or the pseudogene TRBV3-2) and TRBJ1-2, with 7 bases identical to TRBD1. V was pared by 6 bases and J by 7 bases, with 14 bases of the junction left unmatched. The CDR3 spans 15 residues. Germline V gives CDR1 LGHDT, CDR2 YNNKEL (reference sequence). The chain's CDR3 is CASRPPTGIGTGYTF. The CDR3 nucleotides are TGTGCCAGCAGACCCCCGACAGGGATCGGGACTGGCTACACCTTC.

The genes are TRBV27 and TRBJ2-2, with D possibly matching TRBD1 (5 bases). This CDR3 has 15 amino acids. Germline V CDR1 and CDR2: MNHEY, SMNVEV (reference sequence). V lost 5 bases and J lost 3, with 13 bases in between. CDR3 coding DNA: TGTGCCAGCAGTCCCTCCCTAGGGGACACCGGGGAGCTGTTTTTT. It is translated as CASSPSLGDTGELFF.

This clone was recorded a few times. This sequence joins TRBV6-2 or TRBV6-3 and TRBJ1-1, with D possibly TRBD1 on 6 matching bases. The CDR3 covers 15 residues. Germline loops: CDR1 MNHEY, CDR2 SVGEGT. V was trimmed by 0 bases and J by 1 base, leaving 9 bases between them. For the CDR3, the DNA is TGTGCCAGCAGTTACTCGATACAGGGGAACACTGAAGCTTTCTTT. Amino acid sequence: CASSYSIQGNTEAFF.

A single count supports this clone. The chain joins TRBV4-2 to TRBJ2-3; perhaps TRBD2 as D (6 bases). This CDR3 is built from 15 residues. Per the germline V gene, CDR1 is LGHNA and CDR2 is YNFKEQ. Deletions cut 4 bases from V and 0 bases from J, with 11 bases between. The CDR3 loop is CASSPRGTSTDTQYF. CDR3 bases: TGTGCCAGCAGCCCGCGGGGTACTAGCACAGATACGCAGTATTTT.

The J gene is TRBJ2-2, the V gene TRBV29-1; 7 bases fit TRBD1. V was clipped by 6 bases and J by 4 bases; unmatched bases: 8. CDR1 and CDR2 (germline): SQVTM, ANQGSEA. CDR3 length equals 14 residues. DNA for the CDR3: TGCAGCGTCCGGGACAGTCGCTTCACCGGGGAGCTGTTTTTT. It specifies CSVRDSRFTGELFF.

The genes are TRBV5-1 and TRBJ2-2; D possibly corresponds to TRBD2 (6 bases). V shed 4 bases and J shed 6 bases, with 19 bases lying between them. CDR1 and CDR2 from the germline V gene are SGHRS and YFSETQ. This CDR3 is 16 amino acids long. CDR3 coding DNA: TGCGCCAGCAGCCTTTGGGCGGGGCAGGCGGCCGGGGAGCTGTTTTTT. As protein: CASSLWAGQAAGELFF. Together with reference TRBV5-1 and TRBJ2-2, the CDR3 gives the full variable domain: KAGVTQTPRYLIKTRGQQVTLSCSPISGHRSVSWYQQTPGQGLQFLFEYFSETQRNKGNFPGRFSGRQFSNSRSEMNVSTLELGDSALYLCASSLWAGQAAGELFFGEGSRLTVL.

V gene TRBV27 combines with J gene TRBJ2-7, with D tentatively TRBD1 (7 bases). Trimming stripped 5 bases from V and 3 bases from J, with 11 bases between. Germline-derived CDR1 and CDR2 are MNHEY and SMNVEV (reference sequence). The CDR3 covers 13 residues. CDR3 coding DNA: TGTGCCAGCAGTGCGGGACAGCACTACGAGCAGTACTTC. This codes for CASSAGQHYEQYF.

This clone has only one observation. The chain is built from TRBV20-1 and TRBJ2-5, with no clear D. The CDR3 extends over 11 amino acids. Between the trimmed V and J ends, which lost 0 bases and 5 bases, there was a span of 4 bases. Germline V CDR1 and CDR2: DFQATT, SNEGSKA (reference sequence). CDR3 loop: CSARDQETQYF. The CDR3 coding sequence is TGCAGTGCTAGAGATCAGGAGACCCAGTACTTC.

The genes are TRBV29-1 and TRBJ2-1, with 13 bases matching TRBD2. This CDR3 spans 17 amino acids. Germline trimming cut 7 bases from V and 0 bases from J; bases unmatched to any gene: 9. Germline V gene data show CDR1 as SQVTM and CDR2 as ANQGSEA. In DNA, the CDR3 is TGCAGCGCCGGGACTAGCGGGACCCCGAGCTCCTACAATGAGCAGTTCTTC. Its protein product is CSAGTSGTPSSYNEQFF.

The CDR3 reads CASSLSGAKIQETQYF. CDR3 nucleotide sequence: TGTGCCAGCAGTTTATCAGGGGCCAAAATCCAAGAGACCCAGTACTTC. The rearrangement uses TRBV28 and TRBJ2-5; maybe TRBD1 (6 bases). Germline values: CDR1 MDHEN, CDR2 SYDVKM. This CDR3 spans 16 amino acids. V was shortened by 1 base and J by 1 base, with 13 bases between the two germline ends.

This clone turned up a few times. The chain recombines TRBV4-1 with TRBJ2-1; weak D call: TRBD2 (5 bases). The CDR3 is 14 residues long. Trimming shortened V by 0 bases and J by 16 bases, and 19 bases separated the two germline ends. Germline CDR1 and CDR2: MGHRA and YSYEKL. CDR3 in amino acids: CASSQDPASFGIFF. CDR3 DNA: TGCGCCAGCAGCCAAGATCCGGCTAGTTTCGGGATTTTCTTC.

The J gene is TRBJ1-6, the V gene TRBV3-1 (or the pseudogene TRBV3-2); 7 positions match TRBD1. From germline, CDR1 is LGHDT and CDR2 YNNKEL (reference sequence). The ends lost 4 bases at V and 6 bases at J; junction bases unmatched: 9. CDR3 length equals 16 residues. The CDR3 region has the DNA TGTGCCAGCAGCCCGTCGGGACAGCTAGCTAATTCACCCCTCCACTTT. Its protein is CASSPSGQLANSPLHF.

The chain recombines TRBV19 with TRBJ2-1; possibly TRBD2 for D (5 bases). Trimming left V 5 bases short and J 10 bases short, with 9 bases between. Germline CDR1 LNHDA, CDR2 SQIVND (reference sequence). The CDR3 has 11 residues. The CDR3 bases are TGTGCCAGTAGTCAAGGACTGGAGCAGTTCTTC. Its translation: CASSQGLEQFF.

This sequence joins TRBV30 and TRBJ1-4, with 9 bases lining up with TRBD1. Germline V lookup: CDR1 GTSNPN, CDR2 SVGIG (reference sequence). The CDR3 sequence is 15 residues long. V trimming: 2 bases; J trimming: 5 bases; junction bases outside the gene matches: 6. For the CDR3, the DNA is TGTGCCTGGAGTACCGGGACAGGGTTAAATGAAAAACTGTTTTTT. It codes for CAWSTGTGLNEKLFF.

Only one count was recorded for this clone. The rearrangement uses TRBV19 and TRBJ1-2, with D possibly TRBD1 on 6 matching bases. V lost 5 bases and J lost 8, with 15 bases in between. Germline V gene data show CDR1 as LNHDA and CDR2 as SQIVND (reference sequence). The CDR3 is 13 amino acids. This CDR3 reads CASSLPGAWGYTF. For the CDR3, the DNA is TGTGCCAGTAGTCTCCCAGGGGCTTGGGGCTACACCTTC.

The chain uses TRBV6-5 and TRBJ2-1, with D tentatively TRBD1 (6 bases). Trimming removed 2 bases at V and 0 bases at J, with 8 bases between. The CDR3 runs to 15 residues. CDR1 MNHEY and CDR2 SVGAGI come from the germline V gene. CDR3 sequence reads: CASSYRTASYNEQFF. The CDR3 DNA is TGTGCCAGCAGTTACCGGACAGCCTCCTACAATGAGCAGTTCTTC.

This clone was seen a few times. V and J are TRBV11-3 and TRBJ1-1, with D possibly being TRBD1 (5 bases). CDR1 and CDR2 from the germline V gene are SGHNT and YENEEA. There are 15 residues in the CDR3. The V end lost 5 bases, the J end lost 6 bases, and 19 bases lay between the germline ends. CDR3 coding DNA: TGTGCCAGCAGCCCTAGGACGGGGGGGAGGGCTGAAGCTTTCTTT. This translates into CASSPRTGGRAEAFF. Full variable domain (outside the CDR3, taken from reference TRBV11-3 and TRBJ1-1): EAGVVQSPRYKIIEKKQPVAFWCNPISGHNTLYWYLQNLGQGPELLIRYENEEAVDDSQLPKDRFSAERLKGVDSTLKIQPAELGDSAVYLCASSPRTGGRAEAFFGQGTRLTVV.

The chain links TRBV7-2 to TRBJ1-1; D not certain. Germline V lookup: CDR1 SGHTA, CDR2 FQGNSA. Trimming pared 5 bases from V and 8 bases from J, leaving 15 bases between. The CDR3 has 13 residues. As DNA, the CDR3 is TGTGCCAGCAGCACTAGACGGTCCCTCGAAGCTTTCTTT. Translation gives CASSTRRSLEAFF.

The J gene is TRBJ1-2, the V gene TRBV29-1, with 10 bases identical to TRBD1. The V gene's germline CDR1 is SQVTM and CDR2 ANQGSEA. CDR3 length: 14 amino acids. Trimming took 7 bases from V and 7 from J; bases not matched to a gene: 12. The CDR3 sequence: CSAVMTGGIGGYTF. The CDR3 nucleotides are TGCAGCGCCGTAATGACAGGGGGCATTGGTGGCTACACCTTC.

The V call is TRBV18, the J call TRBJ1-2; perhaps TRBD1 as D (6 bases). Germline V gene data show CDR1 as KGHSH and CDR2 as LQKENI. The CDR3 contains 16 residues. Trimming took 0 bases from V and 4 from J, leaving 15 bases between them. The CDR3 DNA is TGTGCCAGCTCACCACCGGTCCGGCAGGGGCCCTATGGCTACACCTTC. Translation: CASSPPVRQGPYGYTF. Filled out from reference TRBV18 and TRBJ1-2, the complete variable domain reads NAGVMQNPRHLVRRRGQEARLRCSPMKGHSHVYWYRQLPEEGLKFMVYLQKENIIDESGMPKERFSAEFPKEGPSILRIQQVVRGDSAAYFCASSPPVRQGPYGYTFGSGTRLTVV.

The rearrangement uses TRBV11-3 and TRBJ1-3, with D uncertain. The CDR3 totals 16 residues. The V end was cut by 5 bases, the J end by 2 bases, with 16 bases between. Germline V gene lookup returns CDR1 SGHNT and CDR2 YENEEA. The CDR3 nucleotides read TGTGCCAGCAGCCAGACGCGGGTTTCGGCTGGAAACACCATATATTTT. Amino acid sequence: CASSQTRVSAGNTIYF.

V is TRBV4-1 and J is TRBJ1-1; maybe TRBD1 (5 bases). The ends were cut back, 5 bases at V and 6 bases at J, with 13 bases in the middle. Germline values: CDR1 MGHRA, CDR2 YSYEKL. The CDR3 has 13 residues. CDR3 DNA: TGCGCCAGCAGCTCCGGGGGAATCGCTGAAGCTTTCTTT. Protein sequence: CASSSGGIAEAFF.

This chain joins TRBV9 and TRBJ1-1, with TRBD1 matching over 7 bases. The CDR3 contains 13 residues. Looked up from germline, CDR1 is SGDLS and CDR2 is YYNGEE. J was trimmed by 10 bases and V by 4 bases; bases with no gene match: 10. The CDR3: CASSPGQGGSAFF. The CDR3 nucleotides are TGTGCCAGCAGCCCTGGGCAGGGGGGTTCAGCTTTCTTT.

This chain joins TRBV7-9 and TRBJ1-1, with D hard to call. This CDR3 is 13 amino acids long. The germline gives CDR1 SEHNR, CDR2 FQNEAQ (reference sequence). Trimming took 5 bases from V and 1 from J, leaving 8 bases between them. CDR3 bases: TGTGCCAGCAGCGCACAAGAGAACACTGAAGCTTTCTTT. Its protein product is CASSAQENTEAFF.

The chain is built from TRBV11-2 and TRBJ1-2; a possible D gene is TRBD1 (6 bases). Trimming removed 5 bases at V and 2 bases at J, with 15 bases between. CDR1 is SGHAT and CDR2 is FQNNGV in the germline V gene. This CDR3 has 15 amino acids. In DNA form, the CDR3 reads TGTGCCAGCAGCCACTCCTACGACAGGAACTATGGCTACACCTTC. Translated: CASSHSYDRNYGYTF.

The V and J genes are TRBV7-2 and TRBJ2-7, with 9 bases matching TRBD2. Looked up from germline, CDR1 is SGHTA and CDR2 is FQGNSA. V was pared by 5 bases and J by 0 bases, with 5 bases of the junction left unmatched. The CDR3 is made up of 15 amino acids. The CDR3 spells CASSPTSGHSYEQYF. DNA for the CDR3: TGTGCCAGCAGCCCGACTAGCGGTCACTCCTACGAGCAGTACTTC.

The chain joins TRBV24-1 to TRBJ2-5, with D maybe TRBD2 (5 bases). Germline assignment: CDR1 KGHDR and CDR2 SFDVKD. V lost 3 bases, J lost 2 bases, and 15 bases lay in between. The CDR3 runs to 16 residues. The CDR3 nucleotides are TGTGCCACCAGTGATGCCGCCGTAGGGAGACAAGAGACCCAGTACTTC. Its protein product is CATSDAAVGRQETQYF.